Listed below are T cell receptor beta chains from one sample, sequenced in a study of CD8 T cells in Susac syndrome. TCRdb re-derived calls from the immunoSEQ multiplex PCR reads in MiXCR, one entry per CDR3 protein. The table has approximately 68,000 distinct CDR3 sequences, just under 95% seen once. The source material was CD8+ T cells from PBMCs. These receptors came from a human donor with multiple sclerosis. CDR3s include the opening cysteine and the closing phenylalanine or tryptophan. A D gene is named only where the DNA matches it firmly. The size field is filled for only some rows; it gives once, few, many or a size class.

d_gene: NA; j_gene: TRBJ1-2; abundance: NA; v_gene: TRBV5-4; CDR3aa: CASSLGLKGEANYGYTF; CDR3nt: TGTGCCAGCAGCTTGGGTCTGAAGGGAGAAGCTAACTATGGCTACACCTTC
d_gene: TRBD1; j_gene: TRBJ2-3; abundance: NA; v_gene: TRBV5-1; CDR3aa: CASRTGKGTGVTDTQYF; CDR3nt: TGCGCCAGCAGGACCGGAAAAGGGACAGGGGTGACAGATACGCAGTATTTT
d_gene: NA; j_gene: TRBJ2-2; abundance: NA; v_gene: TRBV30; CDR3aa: CAWSELVGTGELFF; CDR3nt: TGTGCCTGGAGTGAACTAGTTGGCACCGGGGAGCTGTTTTTT
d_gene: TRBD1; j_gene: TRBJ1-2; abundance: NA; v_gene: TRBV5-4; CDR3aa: CASSHQGGGDGYTF; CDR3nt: TGTGCCAGCAGCCATCAGGGGGGCGGGGATGGCTACACCTTC
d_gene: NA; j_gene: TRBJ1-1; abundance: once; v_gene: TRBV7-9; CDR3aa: CASSLGTRAEAFF; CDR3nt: TGTGCCAGCAGCTTAGGTACGAGGGCTGAAGCTTTCTTT
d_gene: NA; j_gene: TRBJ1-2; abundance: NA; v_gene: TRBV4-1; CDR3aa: CASSQRAANYGYTF; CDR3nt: TGCGCCAGCAGCCAACGGGCAGCTAACTATGGCTACACCTTC
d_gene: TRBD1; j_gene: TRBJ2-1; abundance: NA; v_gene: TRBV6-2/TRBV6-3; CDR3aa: CASSYSTGGSSYNEQFF; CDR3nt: TGTGCCAGCAGTTACTCGACAGGGGGGAGCTCCTACAATGAGCAGTTCTTC
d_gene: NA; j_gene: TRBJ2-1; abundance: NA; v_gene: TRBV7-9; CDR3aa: CASSSPLSEHDEQFF; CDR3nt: TGTGCCAGCAGCTCTCCTCTTTCAGAACACGATGAGCAGTTCTTC
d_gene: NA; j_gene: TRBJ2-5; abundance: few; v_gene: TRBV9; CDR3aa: CASSVSGRRSGETQYF; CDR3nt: TGTGCCAGCAGCGTTTCGGGGAGACGATCGGGGGAGACCCAGTACTTC
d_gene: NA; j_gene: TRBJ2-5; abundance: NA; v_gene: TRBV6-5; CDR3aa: CASSASGRRQETQYF; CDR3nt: TGTGCCAGCAGCGCCTCAGGCAGACGGCAAGAGACCCAGTACTTC
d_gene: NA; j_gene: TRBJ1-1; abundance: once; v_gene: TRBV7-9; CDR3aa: CATRRGATEAFF; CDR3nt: TGTGCCACCAGACGGGGAGCCACTGAAGCTTTCTTT
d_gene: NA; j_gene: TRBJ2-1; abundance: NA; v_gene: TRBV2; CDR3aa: CASSDGSAFLYNEQFF; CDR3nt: TGTGCCAGCAGTGATGGCAGCGCCTTTCTTTACAATGAGCAGTTCTTC
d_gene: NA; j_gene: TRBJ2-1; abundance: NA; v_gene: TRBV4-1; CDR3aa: CASSQSVNEQFF; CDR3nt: TGCGCCAGCAGCCAATCGGTCAATGAGCAGTTCTTC
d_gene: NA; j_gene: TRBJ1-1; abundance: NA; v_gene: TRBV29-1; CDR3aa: CSVETQGSEAFF; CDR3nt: TGCAGCGTTGAGACTCAGGGGTCTGAAGCTTTCTTT
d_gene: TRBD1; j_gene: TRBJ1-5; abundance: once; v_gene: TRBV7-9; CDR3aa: CASSPAGGAGQPQHF; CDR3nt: TGTGCCAGCAGCCCTGCAGGGGGCGCCGGGCAGCCCCAGCATTTT
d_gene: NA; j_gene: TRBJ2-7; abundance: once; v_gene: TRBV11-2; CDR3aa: CASSSGSLSYEQYF; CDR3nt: TGTGCCAGCAGCTCCGGGAGCCTTTCCTACGAGCAGTACTTC
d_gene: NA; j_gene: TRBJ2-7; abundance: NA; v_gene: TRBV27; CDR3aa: CASSLYPGRGSGEQYF; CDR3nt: TGTGCCAGCAGTTTATACCCTGGGAGGGGGTCCGGCGAGCAGTACTTC
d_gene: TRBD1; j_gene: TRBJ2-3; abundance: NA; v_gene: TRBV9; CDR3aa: CASSEGAVDTQYF; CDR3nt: TGTGCCAGCAGCGAGGGGGCCGTAGATACGCAGTATTTT
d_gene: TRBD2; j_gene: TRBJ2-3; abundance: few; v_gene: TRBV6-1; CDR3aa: CASSGLAGADTQYF; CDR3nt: TGTGCCAGCAGTGGACTAGCGGGAGCAGATACGCAGTATTTT
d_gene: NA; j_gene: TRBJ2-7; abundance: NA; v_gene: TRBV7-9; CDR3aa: CASSSLQDSTLRPYEQYF; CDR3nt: TGTGCCAGCAGCTCCCTACAGGATTCGACACTGAGACCCTACGAGCAGTACTTC
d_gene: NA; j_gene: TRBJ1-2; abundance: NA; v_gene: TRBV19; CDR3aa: CASSVLGGYGYTF; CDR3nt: TGTGCCAGTAGTGTCTTAGGTGGCTATGGCTACACCTTC
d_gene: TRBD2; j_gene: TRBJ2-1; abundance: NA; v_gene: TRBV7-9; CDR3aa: CASSQPGLAGYNEQFF; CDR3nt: TGTGCCAGCAGCCAACCGGGACTAGCGGGCTACAATGAGCAGTTCTTC
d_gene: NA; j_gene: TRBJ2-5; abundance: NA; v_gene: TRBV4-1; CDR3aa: CASSQDGAEETQYF; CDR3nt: TGCGCCAGCAGCCAAGATGGGGCAGAAGAGACCCAGTACTTC
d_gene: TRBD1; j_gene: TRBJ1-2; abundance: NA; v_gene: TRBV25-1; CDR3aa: CASSERGQLWSYTF; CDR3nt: TGTGCCAGCAGTGAGCGGGGACAGCTATGGAGCTACACCTTC
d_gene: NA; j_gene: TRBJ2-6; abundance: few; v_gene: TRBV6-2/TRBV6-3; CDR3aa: CASSLRGGSGANVLTF; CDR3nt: TGTGCCAGCAGCCTGAGGGGGGGCTCTGGGGCCAACGTCCTGACTTTC
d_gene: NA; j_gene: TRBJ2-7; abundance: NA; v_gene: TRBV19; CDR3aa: CASSPGSVNEQYF; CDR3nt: TGTGCCAGTTCTCCAGGATCGGTTAACGAGCAGTACTTC
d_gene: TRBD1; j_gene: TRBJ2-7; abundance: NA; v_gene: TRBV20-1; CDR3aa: CSAREKLPGQTSYEQYF; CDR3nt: TGCAGTGCAAGAGAAAAGCTACCGGGACAGACTTCCTACGAGCAGTACTTC
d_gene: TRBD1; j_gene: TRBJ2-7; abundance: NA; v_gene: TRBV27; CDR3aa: CASSTGTGPGEQYF; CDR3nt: TGTGCCAGCAGTACCGGGACAGGACCGGGGGAGCAGTACTTC
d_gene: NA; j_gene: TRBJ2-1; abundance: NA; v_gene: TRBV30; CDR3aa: CAWSAPGTTYNEQFF; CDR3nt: TGTGCCTGGAGTGCTCCCGGGACAACTTACAATGAGCAGTTCTTC
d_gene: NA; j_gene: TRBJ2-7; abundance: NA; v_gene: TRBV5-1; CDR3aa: CASSWTGGDEQYF; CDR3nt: TGCGCCAGCAGCTGGACTGGAGGGGACGAGCAGTACTTC
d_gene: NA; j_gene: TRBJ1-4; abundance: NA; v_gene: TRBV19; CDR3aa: CASSINAHVEKLFF; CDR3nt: TGTGCCAGTAGTATCAACGCCCACGTGGAAAAACTGTTTTTT
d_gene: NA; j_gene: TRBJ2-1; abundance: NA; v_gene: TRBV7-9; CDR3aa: CASSLDDTRREDYNEQFF; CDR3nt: TGTGCCAGCAGCTTAGATGATACTAGGAGGGAGGACTACAATGAGCAGTTCTTC
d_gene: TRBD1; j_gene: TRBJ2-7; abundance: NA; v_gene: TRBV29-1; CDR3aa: CSAVQGAPYEQYF; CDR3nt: TGCAGCGCGGTGCAGGGGGCACCCTACGAGCAGTACTTC
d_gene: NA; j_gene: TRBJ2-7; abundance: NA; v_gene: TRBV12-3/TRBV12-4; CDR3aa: CASSSSDRRPFDEQYF; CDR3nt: NA
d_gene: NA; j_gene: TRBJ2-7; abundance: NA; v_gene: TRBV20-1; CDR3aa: CSASQGEQYF; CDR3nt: TGCAGTGCTAGCCAGGGAGAGCAGTACTTC
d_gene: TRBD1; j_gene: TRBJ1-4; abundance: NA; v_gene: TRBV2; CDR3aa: CASSFRDSGVEKLFF; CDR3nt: TGTGCCAGCAGTTTCCGGGACAGTGGAGTTGAAAAACTGTTTTTT
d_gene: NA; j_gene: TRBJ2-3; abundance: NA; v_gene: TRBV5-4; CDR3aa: CASSLASIPSTDTQYF; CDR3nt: TGTGCCAGCAGCTTGGCCAGTATTCCTAGCACAGATACGCAGTATTTT
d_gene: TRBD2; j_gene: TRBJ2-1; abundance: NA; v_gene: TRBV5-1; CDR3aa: CASSWGLAREQFF; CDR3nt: TGCGCCAGCAGCTGGGGACTAGCGCGGGAGCAGTTCTTC
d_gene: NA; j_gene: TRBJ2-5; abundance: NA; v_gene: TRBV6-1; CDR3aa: CASSEAGFKTQYF; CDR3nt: TGTGCCAGCAGTGAAGCAGGCTTTAAGACCCAGTACTTC
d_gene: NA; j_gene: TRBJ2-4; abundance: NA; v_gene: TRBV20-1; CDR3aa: CSARGVRGTKNIQYF; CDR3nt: TGCAGTGCTAGAGGCGTAAGGGGTACCAAAAACATTCAGTACTTC
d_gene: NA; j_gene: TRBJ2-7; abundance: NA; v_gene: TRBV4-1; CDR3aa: CASSPLLDYEQYF; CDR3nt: TGCGCCAGCAGCCCGCTACTGGACTACGAGCAGTACTTC
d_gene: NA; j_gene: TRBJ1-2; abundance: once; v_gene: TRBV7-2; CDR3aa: CASSSWTF; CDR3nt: TGTGCCAGCAGCTCGTGGACCTTC
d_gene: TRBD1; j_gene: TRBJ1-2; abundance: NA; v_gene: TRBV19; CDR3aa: CASSETGTGGYGYTF; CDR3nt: TGTGCCAGTAGTGAGACCGGGACAGGGGGTTATGGCTACACCTTC